The clone carrying this T cell receptor beta chain was seen ten or more times. Its antigen is still unknown. CDR1 is MDHEN and CDR2 is SYDVKM in the germline V gene. The CDR3 has 16 residues. Trimming removed 7 bases at V and 5 bases at J, with 21 bases between. The sample is drawn from a study of blood T cells in healthy people across ages. Study-level findings and limits: Getting older went along with TCR beta diversity per million T cells dropping roughly linearly. The study found more naive CD4+ cells and higher diversity in long-lived than aged donors. Using unsorted PBMCs precluded a conclusive naive versus antigen-experienced comparison.

Then a second PCR, running about 6 to 12 cycles, was carried out with a sample-barcoded 5' primer and a J-beta primer mix. Each of the samples gave a minimum of 2.5 million paired-end reads that contained CDR3. TCRdb itself ran the 5' RACE reads through MiXCR, one entry per CDR3 protein. The sample carries about 1.8 million distinct CDR3 sequences, about 49% recorded once. Sequencing used blood. This clonotype originated in a middle-aged woman in good health. The rearrangement links TRBV28 to TRBJ1-5; D unclear. For the CDR3, the DNA is TGTGCCAGCACACCACGGAACGGAGGGTGGGATCAGCCCCAGCATTTT. Residues: CASTPRNGGWDQPQHF. Complete variable domain (other parts from reference TRBV28 and TRBJ1-5): DVKVTQSSRYLVKRTGEKVFLECVQDMDHENMFWYRQDPGLGLRLIYFSYDVKMKEKGDIPEGYSVSREKKERFSLILESASTNQTSMYLCASTPRNGGWDQPQHFGDGTRLSIL.